The clone carrying this T cell receptor beta chain has just a few counts. The CDR3 spans 17 residues. The ends lost 0 bases at V and 6 bases at J; junction bases unmatched: 9. CDR1 is MNHNS, CDR2 SASEGT, per germline. MiXCR was run by TCRdb on the RT-PCR reads, yielding one entry per CDR3 protein. The repertoire holds approximately 720,000 distinct CDR3 sequences, 14% seen once, with roughly 3.9% in the top ten. The chain combines TRBV6-1 with TRBJ1-5; 9 bases agree with TRBD1. This TCR was sampled from a female donor in good health, serving as a healthy control. Sequencing input: memory CD4+ T cells from blood. The DNA of the CDR3 is TGTGCCAGCAGTGAAGCCCGCGGGACAGGGAATACTCAGCCCCAGCATTTT. Translated: CASSEARGTGNTQPQHF.